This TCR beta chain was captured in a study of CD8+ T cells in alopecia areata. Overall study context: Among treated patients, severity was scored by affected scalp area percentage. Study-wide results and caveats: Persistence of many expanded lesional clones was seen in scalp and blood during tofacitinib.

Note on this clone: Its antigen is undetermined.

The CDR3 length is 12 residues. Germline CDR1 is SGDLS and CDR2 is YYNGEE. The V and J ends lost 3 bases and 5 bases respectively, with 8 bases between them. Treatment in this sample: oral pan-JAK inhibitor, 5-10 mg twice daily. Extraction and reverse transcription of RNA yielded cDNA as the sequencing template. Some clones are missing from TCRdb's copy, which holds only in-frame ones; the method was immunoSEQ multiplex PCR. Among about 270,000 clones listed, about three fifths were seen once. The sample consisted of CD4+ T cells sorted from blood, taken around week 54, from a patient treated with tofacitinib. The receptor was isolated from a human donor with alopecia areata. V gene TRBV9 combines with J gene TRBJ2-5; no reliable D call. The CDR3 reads CASSAVGETQYF. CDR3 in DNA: TGTGCCAGCAGCGCTGTAGGGGAGACCCAGTACTTC.